This TCR beta chain is drawn from a study of blood T cell repertoires in COVID-19. Looking at the study overall: Whether acute or convalescent, the COVID-19 samples came from the United States, Italy and Spain. PBMCs, B-cell-depleted T cells, or T cells were the source of the cDNA or gDNA that made up the material.

Source study methods: Nucleated cell number was recorded as an estimate derived from reference gene primer amplification. The table came from immunoSEQ multiplex PCR; TCRdb's copy has only in-frame clones and leaves some out. Clone size and V and J calls were adopted from that table, with D and trimming inferred from the DNA. Of around 200,000 clones in the sample, about 85% were seen once. The junction had 12 bases not matched to a gene; V was cut back by 4 bases and J by 2 bases. Per germline, CDR1 SGHRS and CDR2 YFSETQ. CDR3 length: 16 amino acids. This chain uses TRBV5-1 with TRBJ2-7, with 7 bases aligning to TRBD2. The TCR was taken from a man aged 40-49 years who had recovered from COVID-19. The sample consisted of PBMCs or T cells enriched from blood (not recorded which). The CDR3 DNA is TGCGCCAGCAGCCCCCCAGGTGGGAGGGCTACCTACGAGCAGTACTTC. Translating gives CASSPPGGRATYEQYF.